The 5 T cell receptor beta chains listed next were all sequenced from one sample in a study of shared clonotypes between healthy human individuals. The protocol was immunoSEQ multiplex PCR, while the TCRdb copy is restricted to in-frame clones and leaves out a portion. The table shows some 2.4 million clones, with 90% to 95% occurring only once. The sequencing input was naive CD4+ T cells from PBMCs. Subset specified: CD45RA+ positively selected. These TCRs come from a man aged 18 to 30 in good health. Some clones in this sample may be carry-over from other donors' samples.

This chain uses TRBV19 with TRBJ1-1; D remains unclear. This CDR3 contains 13 residues. CDR1 and CDR2 (germline): LNHDA, SQIVND (reference sequence). V lost 6 bases to trimming and J lost 5 bases, with 13 bases between them. The CDR3 DNA reads TGTGCCAGTAGCCTCACCCGGGCAACTGAAGCTTTCTTT. Amino acids: CASSLTRATEAFF.

The CDR3 DNA follows: TGTGCCAGCAGCCCGACGATAGCGGGAGGAGGGTACAATGAGCAGTTCTTC. The encoded protein is CASSPTIAGGGYNEQFF. The V gene is TRBV7-2, the J gene TRBJ2-1, with 10 bases identical to TRBD2. CDR3 size: 17 residues. With V trimmed by 5 bases and J by 4 bases, 11 bases remained unmatched. The germline CDR1 and CDR2 sequences are SGHTA and FQGNSA.

The chain has TRBV27 and TRBJ2-7, with a weak D call TRBD1 (6 bases). Germline V gene sequence: CDR1 MNHEY, CDR2 SMNVEV (reference sequence). CDR3 size: 14 residues. Trimming pared 4 bases from V and 6 bases from J, leaving 16 bases between. CDR3 bases: TGTGCCAGCAGTTCATTCAGGGGAACGTCCGAGCAGTACTTC. Translating it yields CASSSFRGTSEQYF.

The rearrangement uses TRBV2 and TRBJ2-7; D is possibly TRBD2 (6 bases). V lost 7 bases to trimming and J lost 1 base, with 8 bases between them. The germline CDR1 and CDR2 sequences are SNHLY and FYNNEI. The CDR3 covers 12 residues. In nucleotides, the CDR3 is TGTGCCAGCACGGGGGAATCCTACGAGCAGTACTTC. Translation: CASTGESYEQYF. Full variable domain (outside the CDR3, taken from reference TRBV2 and TRBJ2-7): EPEVTQTPSHQVTQMGQEVILRCVPISNHLYFYWYRQILGQKVEFLVSFYNNEISEKSEIFDDQFSVERPDGSNFTLKIRSTKLEDSAMYFCASTGESYEQYFGPGTRLTVT.

V gene TRBV23-1 combines with J gene TRBJ2-7; tentative D call: TRBD2 (6 bases). TRBV23-1 is an ORF; its function is uncertain. The CDR3 is 17 residues long. With 2 bases removed from V and 4 bases from J, the gap between germline ends came to 21 bases. The CDR3, as DNA: TGCGCCAGCAGTCAAATCCGAGACCGGGAGTCCCTGTACGAGCAGTACTTC. It specifies CASSQIRDRESLYEQYF.